This TCR beta chain appears in the sequencing data of a study of cytomegalovirus exposure and HLA in healthy donors. The study's findings and limits: In all likelihood, a cluster of highly shared sequence variants was a sequencing artifact. An analysis that was carried out later associated 16,951 TCR beta sequences with HLA alleles at 0.05 false discovery rate. A later analysis linked a missense variant in DCLRE1C to the trimming of TCR beta V and J genes. Among TCR beta chains of equal frequency, HLA-associated ones were more clonally expanded in a later analysis.

With 60 Vbeta and 13 Jbeta primers, the PCR was carried out. The assay was immunoSEQ multiplex PCR, and TCRdb's table has in-frame clones only and misses some. The sample includes 80,000 to 95,000 clones, approximately 79% of them seen just once. Regarding this clone: Its cognate antigen is unknown.

J lost 5 bases, V lost 3 bases, and 7 bases had no gene match. The CDR3 extends over 14 amino acids. CDR1 and CDR2 (germline): SGHDT, YYEEEE. The sample comprised PBMCs. The chain recombines TRBV5-6 with TRBJ2-5, with 7 positions matching TRBD1. The sequence derives from a female donor in good health and CMV-seronegative. The CDR3 DNA reads TGTGCCAGCAGCTATCCGCAGGGGGTCGAGACCCAGTACTTC. Translated: CASSYPQGVETQYF.